This T cell receptor (beta chain) was recorded in a study of blood T cell repertoires in COVID-19. For the study at large: There were acute and convalescent COVID-19 samples, and they came from the United States, Italy and Spain. Sources were T cells, B-cell-depleted T cells, or PBMCs; the material itself was cDNA or gDNA.

Authors' processing steps: Quantification of nucleated cells was approximated via reference gene primer amplification. The data were produced by immunoSEQ multiplex PCR, yet TCRdb's version contains in-frame clones alone and is incomplete. Clone size and the V and J calls come from that table; the DNA yielded D and trimming. Of about 200,000 clones listed, more than 80% are singletons. V lost 5 bases and J lost 0, with 14 bases in between. CDR3 length: 14 residues. Germline V gives CDR1 SQVTM, CDR2 ANQGSEA. The chain links TRBV29-1 to TRBJ2-7, with D hard to call. This TCR was sampled from a woman older than 75 with acute or convalescent COVID-19. The sequencing sample was made of peripheral blood. CDR3 protein: CSVRWLESSYEQYF. The CDR3 DNA reads TGCAGCGTTCGATGGCTCGAAAGCTCCTACGAGCAGTACTTC.